This TCR beta chain was captured by sequencing in a study of somatic mutations in cytotoxic T cells in rheumatoid arthritis. Findings and limits, study-wide: Comparison of CD8+ T-cell clonality between rheumatoid arthritis patients and age-matched healthy controls yielded no significant difference.

Isolating CD4+ and CD8+ cells involved positive magnetic bead selection on an AutoMACS. Their purity was then checked by flow cytometry. A word on this clone: Its antigen is still unknown.

The CDR3 sequence is 15 residues long. V was trimmed by 0 bases and J by 7 bases, leaving 16 bases between them. Germline values: CDR1 SEHNR, CDR2 FQNEAQ (reference sequence). Method: immunoSEQ multiplex PCR; TCRdb's copy keeps in-frame clones and lacks some. The repertoire holds around 24,000 clones, with roughly 87% as singletons. The chain joins TRBV7-9 to TRBJ2-7; perhaps TRBD1 as D (5 bases). The TCR was taken from a man aged 45 to 65 in good health. Sequenced: CD8+ T cells sorted from blood. The CDR3 DNA reads TGTGCCAGCAGCTTAGCTAAAAGGGGCCTCGGGGAGCAGTACTTC. This sequence encodes CASSLAKRGLGEQYF.